This T cell receptor beta chain is from a study of shared clonotypes between healthy human individuals (dated by TCRdb to about 2020). The study in broad terms: The cohort comprised two women and a few men aged 18 to 49 years. Between about 0.94 and 8.9 billion PBMCs per donor were obtained by leukapheresis. Blood TCR repertoires of a handful of healthy adults were deeply sequenced to estimate repertoire size and the extent of clonotype sharing between individuals. To increase sequencing depth and limit assay-specific biases, different laboratories used diverse techniques to prepare libraries and sequence TCR repertoires. Overall study outcomes, separate from this receptor: Based on pairwise subsampling, the degree of clonotype sharing among donors was expected to be affected by sequencing depth. Because the study included only a small number of donors, the genetic and exposure-history diversity represented was limited. Sampling was restricted to blood, and TCR repertoires in tissue are likely to differ from TCR repertoires in blood.

The donors were healthy, HIV-negative adults who had no recently reported acute infections or vaccinations. Every donor was a Caucasian adult living in Nashville, Tennessee, USA. For unsorted samples, about 90 million PBMCs were counted and genomic DNA was extracted with the QIAamp DNA Blood Mini kit. Blood was collected by leukapheresis, and PBMCs were isolated by Ficoll-Histopaque density gradient centrifugation and then cryopreserved in liquid nitrogen vapor phase. There are 16 amino acids in the CDR3, from cysteine to phenylalanine inclusive. Of the read, only the CDR3 DNA is kept; its 48 bases are in frame from base 1. Sequences MNHGY (CDR1) and SAAAGT (CDR2) are obtained from the germline V gene. The germline V end is reduced by 4 bases and the J end by 1 base; junction bases left unmatched: 4. As to this clone: Its antigen has not been determined. No much larger clone exists at a distance of one base, and base qualities are not known.

Using the deep immunoSEQ assay, multiplex PCR amplified TCR CDR3 regions from genomic DNA. Genomic DNA extracted from each cell subset was distributed evenly over all wells of several immunoSEQ 96-well plates, and each plate served as one replicate. For unsorted PBMC, roughly 330 ng genomic DNA, equal to about 29,000 T cell genomes, was loaded into each replicate PCR. Unsorted PBMC genomic DNA was sequenced across ten immunoSEQ deep assay plates. Purified libraries were quantified with a Qubit 3.0 fluorometer, sized on a Bioanalyzer 2100, and re-quantified with the KAPA Library Quantification kit. Each immunoSEQ 96-well plate was sequenced on its own single-read 150-cycle Illumina NextSeq 550 flow cell. The authors processed their data as follows. Because only junctional sequences without quality scores were contained in the immunoSEQ output, filtering matching that applied to full-length reads could not be performed. To assign V/J genes and CDR3, sequences were annotated using PyIR, a Python wrapper for IgBLAST v1.9, with IMGT germline references. Reads with weak V/J assignments (E-value above 1e-6), missing CDR3, stop codons, out-of-frame junctions, or ambiguous translated residues were removed. V3J clonotypes were defined as sequences sharing the same inferred V gene, J gene, and CDR3 amino acid sequence. Percentage overlap between repertoires was computed as shared unique clonotypes divided by the size of the smaller repertoire. RTK rarefaction, the Chao1 estimator, and Recon v2.1 estimates of unobserved clonotypes were used to assess repertoire richness. TCRdb retrieved this table from immuneACCESS and kept in-frame rearrangements only. Not all clones are present; in checked studies, unresolved V genes account for under half, and no reason is known for the remainder. V, J and clone size were drawn from that table, and D and trimming were deduced from the DNA. The sample includes about half a million clones, with roughly 78% observed a single time. Of the sample, approximately 12% is held by the ten largest clones.

Sequenced: PBMCs. This chain is built from TRBV6-8 and TRBJ2-7, and TRBD2 aligns with 13 junction nucleotides. The TCR sequence derives from a woman in her forties in good health. Some clones in this sample may be carry-over from other donors' samples. The CDR3 protein: CASSWEGLAGSYEQYF. The base sequence is TGTGCCAGCAGTTGGGAGGGACTAGCGGGATCCTACGAGCAGTACTTC.